This paragraph reports one T cell receptor (beta chain). Only in-frame clones appear in the TCRdb table, and some are missing; sequencing was by immunoSEQ multiplex PCR. The sample carries tens of thousands of clones, roughly 98% recorded once. This sample stems from a study of technical replicates of blood from a handful of donors. CDR1 MNHEY and CDR2 SMNVEV come from the germline V gene (reference sequence). The CDR3 covers 13 residues. Trimming took off 3 bases at V and 4 bases at J, with 10 bases between the two ends. Sample: T cells isolated from PBMCs. The gene calls are TRBV27 and TRBJ2-7; D call uncertain. The TCR sequence derives from a human donor in good health. The chain's CDR3 is CASSFSRSYEQYF. The CDR3 nucleotides read TGTGCCAGCAGTTTTAGCCGCTCATACGAGCAGTACTTC.